Below, one T cell receptor beta chain is given with its context. These data are taken from a study of radiotherapy plus CTLA-4 blockade in lung cancer. This CDR3 comprises 15 residues. V dropped 10 bases and J dropped 4 bases, with 20 bases sitting between them. Germline V gene data show CDR1 as MNHEY and CDR2 as SMNVEV (reference sequence). Clones were read by immunoSEQ multiplex PCR, and TCRdb kept only the in-frame ones, dropping some. The table includes approximately 65,000 clones, 70% to 80% detected once. The chain combines TRBV27 with TRBJ1-3; D is ambiguous. The TCR sequence derives from a human donor with non-small cell lung cancer who had a complete response to radiotherapy plus ipilimumab. The specimen comprised peripheral blood, sampled from a patient treated with radiotherapy plus ipilimumab. CDR3 in DNA: TGTGCCATCCCACTTGACCCCCGAAACGGAAACACCATATATTTT. Translated, it gives CAIPLDPRNGNTIYF.